This entry features one T cell receptor beta chain sequence. What it binds is not known. There were healthy Caucasian individuals from Russia, aged about 6 to 90, serving as donors. This entry comes from a study of blood T cells in healthy people across ages. A second 7 to 11 cycle PCR used barcoded and J-beta primers. MiXCR, run by TCRdb on the 5' RACE reads, gives a single entry per CDR3 protein. Of more than 650,000 distinct CDR3 sequences listed, roughly 25% are singletons. With 4 bases removed from V and 5 bases from J, the gap between germline ends came to 14 bases. This CDR3 is 13 amino acids long. In germline, CDR1 is SQVTM, CDR2 ANQGSEA. Study results and limitations: Diversity of TCR beta per million T cells declined in a roughly linear way with age.

The sample also formed part of further work on T cells of mothers and their children. This second study says: Relative to unrelated pairs, biologically related mother-child dyads exhibited marginally greater, non-significant overlap. Persistent microchimeric T cell clones were not found at ~100 per million sensitivity.

The material sequenced was blood. The source of this sequence is a boy younger than 18 in good health. The chain joins TRBV29-1 to TRBJ1-1; a weak D match, TRBD1 (5 bases). The CDR3 coding sequence is TGCAGCGTTGTACTCTCCGAGGGGACTGAAGCTTTCTTT. It translates to CSVVLSEGTEAFF.